These T cell receptor beta chains were read from a single sample in a study of control samples from healthy donors and cancer patients. Data came from immunoSEQ multiplex PCR; TCRdb stores just in-frame clones and leaves some out. Of over 120,000 clones listed, 75% to 95% were seen once; the top ten hold about 3.2%. Specimen: blood. All receptors derive from a man aged 25-40 years in good health. Both conserved end residues are part of each CDR3. A D gene is named only where the DNA matches it firmly. Only part of the rows carry a size: once, few, many, or a class if the clone is expanded.

TRBV20-1	-	TRBJ1-1	-	TGCAGTGCTAGTTTTCTCAGGAGAATCGCTGAAGCTTTCTTT	CSASFLRRIAEAFF
TRBV19	-	TRBJ1-1	-	TGTGCCAGTATCCAGGGAATGAACACTGAAGCTTTCTTT	CASIQGMNTEAFF
TRBV18	-	TRBJ2-1	-	TGTGCCAGCTCACCACCAACGGGGTTTTCCTACAATGAGCAGTTCTTC	CASSPPTGFSYNEQFF
TRBV9	-	TRBJ2-1	-	TGTGCCAGCAGCCTAATAGCGGACTCCTACAATGAGCAGTTCTTC	CASSLIADSYNEQFF
TRBV7-3	-	TRBJ1-4	-	TGTGCCAGCAGCTTTCCTACAGAGGACGAGGCTAATGAAAAACTGTTTTTT	CASSFPTEDEANEKLFF
TRBV4-2	TRBD2	TRBJ2-7	few	TGTGCCAGCAGTATTAGCGGGGGGCCTACCTACGAGCAGTACTTC	CASSISGGPTYEQYF
TRBV9	-	TRBJ1-6	-	TGTGCCAGCAGCGGTGGGGGGACATATAATTCACCCCTCCACTTT	CASSGGGTYNSPLHF
TRBV5-4	-	TRBJ1-1	few	TGTGCCAGCAGCCCTCCGGGACAATTGAACACTGAAGCTTTCTTT	CASSPPGQLNTEAFF
TRBV28	-	TRBJ1-4	-	TGTGCCAGCAGTTTAGGGAGAATTGAAAAACTGTTTTTT	CASSLGRIEKLFF
TRBV5-1	-	TRBJ2-1	once	TGCGCCAGCAGCTCGGCCCAGAACCGGTACAATGAGCAGTTCTTC	CASSSAQNRYNEQFF
TRBV5-8	TRBD1	TRBJ1-1	-	TGTGCCAGCAGCTTTGGCACAGGGGGCACTGAAGCTTTCTTT	CASSFGTGGTEAFF
TRBV9	-	TRBJ2-3	-	TGTGCCAGCAGCGTAGCCGGTAGATTTGATACGCAGTATTTT	CASSVAGRFDTQYF
TRBV6-5	TRBD1	TRBJ1-1	-	TGTGCCAGCAGTTTTCCGGGACAGGGGCGTGAAGCTTTCTTT	CASSFPGQGREAFF
TRBV10-3	TRBD1	TRBJ1-5	-	TGTGCCATCACCGCGGACAGGGGGAGTCAGCCCCAGCATTTT	CAITADRGSQPQHF
TRBV10-1	-	TRBJ1-5	few	TGCGCCAGCAGTGAGTCGGGGGTCTATAGCAATCAGCCCCAGCATTTT	CASSESGVYSNQPQHF
TRBV3-1/TRBV3-2	TRBD2	TRBJ2-3	-	TGTGCCAGCAGCCGTGCGGGGGGCGGAGATACGCAGTATTTT	CASSRAGGGDTQYF
TRBV9	TRBD2	TRBJ2-3	-	TGTGCCAGCAGCGTCGCTAGCGGGGGTTCAGATACGCAGTATTTT	CASSVASGGSDTQYF
TRBV3-1/TRBV3-2	TRBD2	TRBJ2-1	-	TGTGCCAGCAGCCAAGACGGGACTAGCGGGGGTAGCTCCTACAATGAGCAGTTCTTC	CASSQDGTSGGSSYNEQFF
TRBV5-8	TRBD1	TRBJ2-2	-	TGTGCCAGCAGCCTGGGGGACAGGGAGACCGGGGAGCTGTTTTTT	CASSLGDRETGELFF
TRBV11-2	-	TRBJ2-7	-	TGTGCCAGCAGTTCAAGGACAGTCTCCTACGAGCAGTACTTC	CASSSRTVSYEQYF
TRBV19	-	TRBJ1-3	-	TGTGCCAGTAGACTCGCAAGACGGTTCTCTGGAAACACCATATATTTT	CASRLARRFSGNTIYF
TRBV9	-	TRBJ2-6	-	TGTGCCAGCAGCGTAGCAGTCTCTGGGGCCAACGTCCTGACTTTC	CASSVAVSGANVLTF
TRBV7-3	-	TRBJ1-6	few	TGTGCCAGCAGCTTAGACTATAATTCACCCCTCCACTTT	CASSLDYNSPLHF
TRBV6-5	TRBD1	TRBJ2-7	once	TGTGCCAGCAGTTACAGGGGTCAGGGGGCATACTACGAGCAGTACTTC	CASSYRGQGAYYEQYF
TRBV5-1	TRBD1	TRBJ2-1	-	TGCGCCAGCAGCAGCCGGACAGGGGGCTACAATGAGCAGTTCTTC	CASSSRTGGYNEQFF
TRBV10-3	-	TRBJ1-5	-	TGTGCCATCAGTGAGGGCAGGGATCAGCCCCAGCATTTT	CAISEGRDQPQHF
TRBV7-2	TRBD2	TRBJ2-3	-	TGTGCCAGCAGCTTAGGACTAGCGGGGGTTGCTTCAGATACGCAGTATTTT	CASSLGLAGVASDTQYF
TRBV6-2/TRBV6-3	-	TRBJ2-3	-	TGTGCCAGCAGTTACTACAGGGTTGATACGCAGTATTTT	CASSYYRVDTQYF
TRBV9	-	TRBJ2-2	-	TGTGCCAGCAGCGTCATTTCCGGGGAGCTGTTTTTT	CASSVISGELFF
TRBV6-5	-	TRBJ2-5	-	TGTGCCAGCAGGGCAGGATCTTCGTGGGAAGAGACCCAGTACTTC	CASRAGSSWEETQYF
TRBV19	-	TRBJ1-1	-	TGTGCCAGTAGATGGGGTTCCGCTGAAGCTTTCTTT	CASRWGSAEAFF